Below, 12 T cell receptor beta chains from the same sample are listed, as sequenced in a study of cytomegalovirus exposure and HLA in healthy donors. PCR employed 60 Vbeta and 13 Jbeta primers. TCRdb's table, derived via immunoSEQ multiplex PCR, lists solely in-frame clones and lacks some. The table records 250,000 or so clones, 85% to 90% of them present only once. Material: PBMCs. These receptors were collected from a human donor in good health.

The chain recombines TRBV12-5 with TRBJ1-1, with D possibly TRBD1 on 5 matching bases. This CDR3 region has 18 residues. Trimming stripped 0 bases from V and 5 bases from J, with 22 bases between. Germline V CDR1 and CDR2: LGHNT, FRNRAP. The DNA of the CDR3 is TGTGCTAGTGGTTTGGTAATCCCCCAGGGAGGGGTATGGACTGAAGCTTTCTTT. This translates into CASGLVIPQGGVWTEAFF. The full variable domain, its missing parts supplied by reference TRBV12-5 and TRBJ1-1, is DARVTQTPRHKVTEMGQEVTMRCQPILGHNTVFWYRQTMMQGLELLAYFRNRAPLDDSGMPKDRFSAEMPDATLATLKIQPSEPRDSAVYFCASGLVIPQGGVWTEAFFGQGTRLTVV.

The CDR3 DNA reads as TGTGCCAGCAGTTTGGGGGCTACAGATACGCAGTATTTT. It yields the protein CASSLGATDTQYF. The chain employs TRBV27 and TRBJ2-3, with TRBD1 as a possible D gene (6 bases). With 3 bases removed from V and 3 bases from J, the gap between germline ends came to 7 bases. The CDR3 totals 13 residues. Germline CDR1 and CDR2: MNHEY and SMNVEV (reference sequence).

The chain combines TRBV28 with TRBJ1-1, with D tentatively TRBD1 (5 bases). CDR3 length: 11 residues. The germline V gene encodes CDR1 MDHEN and CDR2 SYDVKM. V was cut by 6 bases and J by 7 bases, with 9 bases left in between. CDR3: CASSRGGEAFF. The CDR3 region has the DNA TGTGCCAGCAGCCGCGGGGGTGAAGCTTTCTTT.

This chain uses TRBV7-9 with TRBJ1-2; TRBD1 matches at 9 bases. V shed 1 base, J shed 3 bases, and the junction held 3 bases outside the gene matches. Germline CDR1 reads SEHNR; CDR2 reads FQNEAQ (reference sequence). The CDR3 consists of 15 residues. This CDR3 is CASSLGDRAYYGYTF. CDR3 in DNA: TGTGCCAGCAGCTTAGGGGACAGGGCCTACTATGGCTACACCTTC.

This chain links TRBV4-2 with TRBJ2-1; TRBD2 aligns across 9 bases. The germline gives CDR1 LGHNA, CDR2 YNFKEQ. The CDR3 covers 15 residues. J lost 13 bases, V lost 0 bases, and 10 bases had no gene match. The CDR3 region is CASSQERTSVHHQFF. In DNA form, the CDR3 reads TGTGCCAGCAGCCAAGAACGGACTAGCGTTCATCATCAGTTCTTC.

The chain recombines TRBV7-6 with TRBJ2-7; D unresolved. V lost 2 bases, J lost 6 bases, and 14 bases lay in between. In germline, CDR1 is SGHVS, CDR2 FNYEAQ. This CDR3 is 14 amino acids long. As DNA, the CDR3 is TGTGCCAGCAGCTTAACCCGGTCTCTTAGCGAGCAGTACTTC. It encodes CASSLTRSLSEQYF.

This clone was observed a handful of times. V gene TRBV29-1 combines with J gene TRBJ2-5; D might be TRBD1 (5 bases). Trimming pared 3 bases from V and 5 bases from J, leaving 13 bases between. Germline-derived CDR1 and CDR2 are SQVTM and ANQGSEA. This CDR3 contains 13 residues. CDR3 sequence: CSVDAGLGETQYF. The CDR3 nucleotides read TGCAGCGTTGACGCAGGGCTCGGGGAGACCCAGTACTTC.

The chain recombines TRBV4-1 with TRBJ2-1, with TRBD1 as a possible D gene (6 bases). Looked up from germline, CDR1 is MGHRA and CDR2 is YSYEKL. The V gene lost 3 bases and the J gene lost 10 bases, with 16 bases spanning the gap. The CDR3 contains 14 residues. In nucleotides, the CDR3 is TGCGCCAGCAGCCATCTACGGCAGGGGCCCGAGCAGTTCTTC. It yields the protein CASSHLRQGPEQFF.

The chain joins TRBV28 to TRBJ2-5; D perhaps matches TRBD1 (6 bases). Per the germline V gene, CDR1 is MDHEN and CDR2 is SYDVKM. CDR3 length equals 14 residues. Trimming stripped 5 bases from V and 5 bases from J, with 15 bases between. CDR3 region: CASSQGQSVETQYF. CDR3 sequence (DNA): TGTGCCAGCAGTCAAGGACAGAGCGTGGAGACCCAGTACTTC.

The V call is TRBV9, the J call TRBJ1-1; D call uncertain. There are 21 residues in the CDR3. The germline CDR1 and CDR2 sequences are SGDLS and YYNGEE. The ends were cut back, 5 bases at V and 0 bases at J, with 32 bases in the middle. CDR3 protein: CASSILTGSISSLRMNTEAFF. The CDR3 DNA reads as TGTGCCAGCAGTATATTAACCGGGTCGATATCTTCCCTACGGATGAACACTGAAGCTTTCTTT.

The V gene is TRBV7-9, the J gene TRBJ1-4; 10 nucleotides align to TRBD1. V lost 5 bases to trimming and J lost 3 bases; unmatched junction nucleotides: 6. Per the germline V gene, CDR1 is SEHNR and CDR2 is FQNEAQ (reference sequence). This CDR3 has 16 residues. The CDR3 loop reads CASSRGQGESNEKLFF. CDR3 DNA sequence: TGTGCCAGCAGCCGAGGACAGGGGGAATCTAATGAAAAACTGTTTTTT.

CDR3 residues: CASSWQGVGAYEQYF. The DNA for the CDR3 is TGTGCCAGCAGTTGGCAGGGGGTTGGGGCCTACGAGCAGTACTTC. The rearrangement links TRBV27 to TRBJ2-7; 7 bases align to TRBD1. V was pared by 4 bases and J by 2 bases, with 8 bases of the junction left unmatched. This CDR3 has 15 residues. Germline assignment: CDR1 MNHEY and CDR2 SMNVEV (reference sequence).